This TCR beta chain was recovered during a study of cytotoxic CD8 clonotypes in ibrutinib-treated CLL. Trimming took 0 bases from V and 0 from J, leaving 12 bases between them. CDR1 and CDR2 (germline): SGHAT, FQNNGV. The CDR3 runs 16 residues. The repertoire was sequenced with immunoSEQ multiplex PCR; TCRdb's copy has only in-frame clones and lacks some. The sample yields some 200,000 clones, over 55% seen once. The J gene is TRBJ2-7, the V gene TRBV11-2; TRBD2 might be the D (5 bases). The source was PBMCs, collected after 24 months of ibrutinib treatment. This clonotype originated in a human donor with chronic lymphocytic leukemia. The CDR3 nucleotides are TGTGCCAGCAGCTTAGATTCGGCGGGCTACTCCTACGAGCAGTACTTC. Residues: CASSLDSAGYSYEQYF. Full variable domain (missing parts from reference TRBV11-2 and TRBJ2-7): EAGVAQSPRYKIIEKRQSVAFWCNPISGHATLYWYQQILGQGPKLLIQFQNNGVVDDSQLPKDRFSAERLKGVDSTLKIQPAKLEDSAVYLCASSLDSAGYSYEQYFGPGTRLTVT.